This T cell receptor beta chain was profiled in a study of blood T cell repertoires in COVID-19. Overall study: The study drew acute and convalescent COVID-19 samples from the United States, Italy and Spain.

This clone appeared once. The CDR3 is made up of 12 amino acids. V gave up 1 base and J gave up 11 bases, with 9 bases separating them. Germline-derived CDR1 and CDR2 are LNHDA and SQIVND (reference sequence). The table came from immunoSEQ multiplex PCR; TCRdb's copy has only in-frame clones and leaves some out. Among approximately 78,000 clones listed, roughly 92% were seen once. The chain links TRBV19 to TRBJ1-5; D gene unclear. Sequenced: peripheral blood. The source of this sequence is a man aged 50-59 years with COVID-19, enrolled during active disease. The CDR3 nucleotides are TGTGCCAGTAGTATAGTAGCAGACGCCCAGCATTTT. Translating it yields CASSIVADAQHF. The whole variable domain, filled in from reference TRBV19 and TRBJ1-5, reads DGGITQSPKYLFRKEGQNVTLSCEQNLNHDAMYWYRQDPGQGLRLIYYSQIVNDFQKGDIAEGYSVSREKKESFPLTVTSAQKNPTAFYLCASSIVADAQHFGDGTRLSIL.